This TCR beta chain was recovered during a study of OX40 agonist ivuxolimab in advanced cancers. V lost 6 bases to trimming and J lost 1 base, with 12 bases between them. Per the germline V gene, CDR1 is LNHDA and CDR2 is SQIVND (reference sequence). The CDR3 has 14 amino acids. Repertoires were generated with immunoSEQ multiplex PCR, while TCRdb's copy carries only in-frame clones and drops some. This sample has 70,000 to 95,000 clones, with around 92% found just once. If patients had autoimmune disease history or systemic immunosuppression, they were excluded. The source material was CD4+ or CD8+ T cells sorted from blood, sampled in a trial of the OX40 agonist ivuxolimab. This chain joins TRBV19 and TRBJ1-1; D may be TRBD1 (5 bases). This TCR derives from an adult with an advanced solid tumor such as melanoma, head and neck, liver or kidney cancer. CDR3 sequence (DNA): TGTGCCAGTAGACCGGGGGGACGGAACACTGAAGCTTTCTTT. Protein product: CASRPGGRNTEAFF.